The rows below give T cell receptor beta chains drawn from one sample of a study of cytomegalovirus exposure and HLA in healthy donors. Some clones are missing from TCRdb's copy, which holds only in-frame ones; the method was immunoSEQ multiplex PCR. The repertoire includes around 270,000 clones, roughly 80% of them detected once, and roughly 0.31% sits in the top ten. Sequenced: PBMCs. These TCRs come from a girl aged 2-10 years in good health and CMV-seronegative. Each CDR3 is given with its conserved first and last residue. D genes are given only for firm matches. Size values are once, few and many counts, or a class for expanded clones, and some rows have none.

d_call	v_call	j_call	clone_size	cdr3_nt	cdr3_aa
TRBD1	TRBV7-8	TRBJ1-2	NA	TGTGCCAGCAGCCGTGACAGGGATAGGGGCTACACCTTC	CASSRDRDRGYTF
TRBD1	TRBV11-1	TRBJ2-2	NA	TGTGCCAGCAGCTTAGGTACCACGACAGGGAAGACCGGGGAGCTGTTTTTT	CASSLGTTTGKTGELFF
TRBD2	TRBV4-2	TRBJ2-7	NA	TGTGCCAGCAGCCCTCGAGTGGGGGGGAACTACTACGAGCAGTACTTC	CASSPRVGGNYYEQYF
TRBD1	TRBV28	TRBJ1-2	NA	TGTGCCAGTGTGGGGGGACAGAGGAACTATGGCTACACCTTC	CASVGGQRNYGYTF
TRBD2	TRBV27	TRBJ2-7	NA	TGTGCCAGCAGTTTGACTAGCGGGAGTTACGAGCAGTACTTC	CASSLTSGSYEQYF
TRBD1	TRBV5-1	TRBJ2-1	once	TGCGCCAGCAGCTTTGCCCCGGACAGGGGGCTCAACAATGAGCAGTTCTTC	CASSFAPDRGLNNEQFF
TRBD2	TRBV10-3	TRBJ2-7	NA	TGTGCCATCAGGACCACCGGGACTAGCTACGAGCAGTACTTC	CAIRTTGTSYEQYF
NA	TRBV5-6	TRBJ2-2	NA	TGTGCCAGCCAACAGACGAACACCGGGGAGCTGTTTTTT	CASQQTNTGELFF
TRBD2	TRBV19	TRBJ2-3	NA	TGTGCCAGTAGTATGTCCGGGGGGTTCACAGATACGCAGTATTTT	CASSMSGGFTDTQYF
TRBD1	TRBV7-2	TRBJ1-1	NA	TGTGCCAGCAGCTTAGATGGACAGGGCGAAGCTTTCTTT	CASSLDGQGEAFF
TRBD1	TRBV7-9	TRBJ2-2	once	TGTTCCAGCAGCTTAGAAACCAGGGGGCGCACCGGGGAGCTGTTTTTT	CSSSLETRGRTGELFF
NA	TRBV29-1	TRBJ2-3	NA	TGCAGCGTTGGAGGGGGAGCCCTGGTGGCGCAGTATTTT	CSVGGGALVAQYF
TRBD1	TRBV19	TRBJ1-4	few	TGTGCCAGTAGAAAACAGGGGACTAATGAAAAACTGTTTTTT	CASRKQGTNEKLFF
NA	TRBV5-4	TRBJ2-1	NA	TGTGCCAGCAGCTTCTCATCCGTCGGTGAGCAGTTCTTC	CASSFSSVGEQFF
NA	TRBV28	TRBJ1-5	NA	TGTGCCAGCAGTTCCGCAGGGGAAAAGGAAGGAGTAACTCAGCATTTT	CASSSAGEKEGVTQHF
NA	TRBV13	TRBJ1-1	NA	TGTGCCAGCAGCTTAAGACAACTCACTGAAGCTTTCTTT	CASSLRQLTEAFF
NA	TRBV6-5	TRBJ2-7	NA	TGTGCCAGCAGTCCTCAGGGGTTTGGCTCCTACGAGCAGTACTTC	CASSPQGFGSYEQYF
NA	TRBV5-1	TRBJ2-2	NA	TGCGCCAGCAGCGTAACTATTCAGAGGAACACCGGGGAGCTGTTTTTT	CASSVTIQRNTGELFF
NA	TRBV29-1	TRBJ2-5	NA	TGCAGCGCTGCGGGGGGACAGATTCGAGAGACCCAGTACTTC	CSAAGGQIRETQYF